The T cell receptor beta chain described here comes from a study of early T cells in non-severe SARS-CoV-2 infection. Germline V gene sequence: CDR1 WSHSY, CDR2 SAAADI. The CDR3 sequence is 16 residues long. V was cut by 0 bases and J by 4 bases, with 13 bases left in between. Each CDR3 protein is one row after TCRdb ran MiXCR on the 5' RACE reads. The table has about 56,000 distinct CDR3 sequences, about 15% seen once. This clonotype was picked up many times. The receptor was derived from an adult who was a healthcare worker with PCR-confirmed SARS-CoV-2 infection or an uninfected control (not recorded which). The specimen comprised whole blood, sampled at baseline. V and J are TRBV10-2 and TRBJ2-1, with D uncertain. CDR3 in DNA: TGCGCCAGCAGTGAGTCGCTTTGGGCGGAATACAATGAGCAGTTCTTC. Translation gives CASSESLWAEYNEQFF.